This entry lists 2 T cell receptor beta chains sequenced from one sample in a study of regulatory T cells in long-lasting Graves disease. Both iRepertoire HTBI primers and Arm-PCR of CDR3 regions were used to build the TCR beta libraries. TCRdb reprocessed the multiplex PCR reads via MiXCR and lists one record per CDR3 protein. The sample has about 400,000 distinct CDR3 sequences, around 16% seen once. The time point denotes: newly diagnosed GD, antithyroid drugs for less than 3 months. PBMC RNA served as the TCR library source. This sample also appeared in a second study, on T cells in Graves' hyperthyroidism and ophthalmopathy.

The starting material was peripheral blood mononuclear cells (PBMCs), obtained at new diagnosis, from a patient treated with antithyroid drugs. The receptors were gathered from a woman aged 40 to 55 with Graves disease.

The chain uses TRBV7-9 and TRBJ1-1; 8 nucleotides line up with TRBD1. CDR3 size: 15 residues. The trim removed 3 bases at V and 1 base at J, leaving 4 bases unmatched. Germline lookup yields CDR1 SEHNR and CDR2 FQNEAQ (reference sequence). CDR3 loop: CASSFGQGKNTEAFF. CDR3 DNA: TGTGCCAGCAGCTTTGGACAGGGCAAGAACACTGAAGCTTTCTTT.

This chain connects TRBV13 to TRBJ2-1; D call uncertain. Germline CDR1 is PRHDT and CDR2 is FYEKMQ (reference sequence). V lost 1 base and J lost 6, with 16 bases in between. This CDR3 region has 16 residues. CDR3: CASSLATDVLGNEQFF. The DNA of the CDR3 is TGTGCCAGCAGCTTAGCGACGGATGTCCTGGGCAATGAGCAGTTCTTC.